The 27 T cell receptor beta chains given below trace back to one sample, sequenced in a study of CD8+ T cells in alopecia areata. RNA extraction was followed by reverse transcription into cDNA, which acted as the sequencing template. TCRdb's copy holds only in-frame clones and misses some; the assay was immunoSEQ multiplex PCR. Observed in the sample are almost 9,000 clones, none of them singletons. The sorting of pooled cutaneous lymph node cells relied on CD4, CD8alpha, NKG2D, NKG2ACE and other markers. The sample consisted of CD8+ T cells sorted from a lymph node. Receptor source: a C3H/HeJ mouse with alopecia areata. The mouse strain carries the MHC haplotype H2-k.

This clone was seen many times. Each gene name is a mouse one. The observed sequence ends 4 residues before the CDR3 terminus, with the missing tail filled in from the germline J gene. This rearrangement joins TRBV13-3 to TRBJ2-1; D is uncertain. Germline loops: CDR1 NNHDY, CDR2 SYVADS. This CDR3 contains 14 residues. V was cut by 1 base and J by 0 bases, with 5 bases left in between. The chain's CDR3 is CASSDRVNYAEQFF. CDR3 DNA (partial): TGTGCCAGCAGTGATAGGGTTAACTATGCT.

This clone was seen many times. Gene and germline names: mouse. With the read ending 4 residues before the CDR3 end, the germline J gene is used to fill in that end. The rearrangement links TRBV13-3 to TRBJ2-7; a weak D match, TRBD1 (6 bases). Trimming took off 6 bases at V and 0 bases at J, with 10 bases between the two ends. The CDR3 has 13 residues. Looked up from germline, CDR1 is NNHDY and CDR2 is SYVADS. The CDR3 is CASIRDNSYEQYF. CDR3 DNA, as far as it was read: TGTGCCAGCATACGGGACAACTCCTAT.

This clone was detected many times. The genes are named according to mouse. The observed sequence ends 4 residues before the CDR3 terminus, with the missing tail filled in from the germline J gene. The chain employs TRBV13-2 and TRBJ2-2, with a possible D match to TRBD2 (7 bases). V lost 0 bases and J 5 bases, leaving 14 bases between the germline ends. The germline V gene encodes CDR1 NNHNN and CDR2 SYGAGS (reference sequence). This CDR3 is 16 amino acids long. CDR3 residues: CASGDAGGRRTGQLYF. CDR3 DNA (partial): TGTGCCAGCGGTGATGCCGGGGGGCGCAGGACCGGG.

Only a few counts were recorded for this clone. Gene names follow the mouse nomenclature. The read falls 4 residues short of the CDR3 end, and the missing part is taken from the germline J gene. The chain is built from TRBV19 and TRBJ2-1, with TRBD2 identical over 10 bases. Germline trimming cut 5 bases from V and 4 bases from J; bases unmatched to any gene: 3. The CDR3 sequence is 14 residues long. CDR1 and CDR2 (germline): FNHDT, SITEND (reference sequence). The sequenced CDR3 bases are TGTGCCAGCAGCCCGACTGGGGGGTATGCT. It yields the protein CASSPTGGYA. The entire CDR3 reads CASSPTGGYAEQFF.

By share, this clone counts as medium-sized. The genes and germline here are from mouse. The read falls 4 residues short of the CDR3 end, and the missing part is taken from the germline J gene. The chain recombines TRBV16 with TRBJ1-1; tentatively, D is TRBD1 (6 bases). This CDR3 contains 15 residues. With 5 bases removed from V and 0 bases from J, the gap between germline ends came to 13 bases. The germline V gene has CDR1 SGHSA and CDR2 FRNQAP. The sequenced CDR3 bases are TGTGCAAGCAGCCCCTTACAGGGACCAAACACA. This codes for CASSPLQGPNT. The CDR3 in full is CASSPLQGPNTEVFF. Complete variable domain (other parts from reference TRBV16 and TRBJ1-1): NAGVIQTPRHKVTGKGQEATLWCEPISGHSAVFWYRQTIVQGLEFLTYFRNQAPIDDSGMPKERFSAQMPNQSHSTLKIQSTQPQDSAVYLCASSPLQGPNTEVFFGKGTRLTVV.

For this clone: Gene and germline names: mouse. Read sequence stops 4 residues before the CDR3 end, and the germline J gene provides the missing end. The chain has TRBV19 and TRBJ2-5; TRBD2 matches at 8 bases. The V gene's germline CDR1 is FNHDT and CDR2 SITEND (reference sequence). V gave up 2 bases and J gave up 3 bases; unmatched junction bases: 2. This CDR3 has 14 amino acids. CDR3 region: CASSIGLGQDTQYF. The sequenced part of the CDR3 DNA is TGTGCCAGCAGTATTGGACTGGGTCAAGAC.

This clone showed up many times. The genes are named according to mouse. The CDR3 end is not reached by the read, which stops 4 residues before it; the germline J gene fills it in. The V gene is TRBV13-1, the J gene TRBJ2-7, with TRBD2 matching 8 bases. V was clipped by 2 bases and J by 3 bases; unmatched bases: 4. Germline V CDR1 and CDR2: NSHNY, SYGAGN. The CDR3 covers 14 residues. The CDR3 bases that were read are TGTGCCAGCAGTGAAAGGCTGGGGGGCTAT. It specifies CASSERLGGY. The complete CDR3 sequence is CASSERLGGYEQYF.

Many counts were recorded for this clone. Gene names and germline refer to mouse. The CDR3 end falls 4 residues outside the read, so it is completed with the germline J gene. The sample has other DNA sequences that encode this CDR3 too. The chain recombines TRBV13-2 with TRBJ2-1; tentative D call: TRBD1 (6 bases). The V end lost 5 bases, the J end lost 4 bases, and 10 bases lay between the germline ends. Germline values: CDR1 NNHNN, CDR2 SYGAGS (reference sequence). This CDR3 contains 13 residues. The CDR3 sequence is CASGPGQYAEQFF. CDR3 bases read: TGTGCCAGCGGCCCGGGACAATATGCT.

This clone showed up many times. The gene names here belong to mouse. The read ends 4 residues shy of where the CDR3 ends; the end is completed using the germline J gene. The chain links TRBV14 to TRBJ1-1; possibly TRBD1 for D (6 bases). Germline V lookup: CDR1 SGHDT, CDR2 FRDEAV. Trimming took 4 bases from V and 1 from J, leaving 8 bases between them. CDR3 size: 13 residues. The sequenced CDR3 bases are TGTGCCAGCAGTCTACAGGGAAACACA. Residues: CASSLQGNT. From start to end, the CDR3 is CASSLQGNTEVFF.

This clone was picked up many times. Each gene name is a mouse one. The read finishes 4 residues shy of the CDR3 end, and the germline J gene is used to complete it. V gene TRBV13-1 combines with J gene TRBJ2-3; TRBD2 matches at 10 bases. After removal of 3 bases from V and 3 bases from J, the junction contained 4 bases not matched to a gene. The V gene's germline CDR1 is NSHNY and CDR2 SYGAGN. The CDR3 length is 15 residues. The CDR3 is CASSGLGGRAETLYF. The sequenced CDR3 bases are TGTGCCAGCAGTGGGCTGGGGGGGCGCGCAGAA.

The sample holds many counts of this clone. The listed genes are named as in mouse. The read falls 4 residues short of the CDR3 end, and the missing part is taken from the germline J gene. This rearrangement joins TRBV1 to TRBJ2-7; the D gene is possibly TRBD2 (7 bases). Per germline, CDR1 NSQYPW and CDR2 LRSPGD (reference sequence). The CDR3 covers 14 residues. CDR3 amino acids: CTCSAYLGANEQYF. CDR3 bases read: TGCACCTGCAGTGCCTACCTGGGGGCCAAT. The full variable domain, in which reference TRBV1 and TRBJ2-7 provide the parts outside the CDR3, is VTLLEQNPRWRLVPRGQAVNLRCILKNSQYPWMSWYQQDLQKQLQWLFTLRSPGDKEVKSLPGADYLATRVTDTELRLQVANMSQGRTLYCTCSAYLGANEQYFGPGTRLTVL.

The table lists this clone with many counts. Gene names refer to mouse genes. The read comes to an end 4 residues before the CDR3 does, leaving the germline J gene to fill in the end. The chain has TRBV3 and TRBJ2-7; 10 bases fit TRBD2. The CDR3 spans 16 residues. Germline CDR1 SNHLY, CDR2 FYNGKV (reference sequence). The V gene end was trimmed by 1 base and the J gene end by 0 bases; junction bases not matched to a gene: 3. CDR3 region: CASSLETGGSSYEQYF. The part of the CDR3 DNA that was read is TGTGCCAGCAGCTTAGAGACTGGGGGGAGCTCCTAT. Full variable domain (outside the CDR3, taken from reference TRBV3 and TRBJ2-7): GPKVLQIPSHQIIDMGQMVTLNCDPVSNHLYFYWYKQILGQQMEFLVNFYNGKVMEKSKLFKDQFSVERPDGSYFTLKIQPTALEDSAVYFCASSLETGGSSYEQYFGPGTRLTVL.

Many counts were recorded for this clone. Gene names refer to mouse genes. The read comes to an end 4 residues before the CDR3 does, leaving the germline J gene to fill in the end. The chain joins TRBV13-2 to TRBJ1-2, with TRBD1 matching over 9 bases. The CDR3 contains 14 residues. CDR1 is NNHNN, CDR2 SYGAGS, per germline (reference sequence). The CDR3 loop reads CASGDGTGDTDYTF. The part of the CDR3 DNA that was read is TGTGCCAGCGGTGATGGGACAGGGGACACC.

This clone was seen at least ten times. Gene names refer to mouse genes. With the read ending 4 residues before the CDR3 end, the germline J gene is used to fill in that end. The chain carries TRBV14 and TRBJ2-2, with TRBD1 identical over 10 bases. V shed 5 bases, J shed 4 bases, and the junction held 5 bases outside the gene matches. Germline-derived CDR1 and CDR2 are SGHDT and FRDEAV. There are 15 residues in the CDR3. CDR3 loop: CASSQGQGSTGQLYF. The DNA read from the CDR3 is TGTGCCAGCAGCCAGGGACAGGGGAGCACCGGG. The full variable domain, in which reference TRBV14 and TRBJ2-2 provide the parts outside the CDR3, is EAGVTQSPRYAVLQEGQAVSFWCDPISGHDTLYWYQQPRDQGPQLLVYFRDEAVIDNSQLPSDRFSAVRPKGTNSTLKIQSAKQGDTATYLCASSQGQGSTGQLYFGEGSKLTVL.

This clone was recorded at least ten times. Gene names follow the mouse nomenclature. The read is 4 residues too short to cover the CDR3 end, so that end is filled in from the germline J gene. The chain combines TRBV31 with TRBJ2-3, with D possibly TRBD2 on 6 matching bases. Trimming removed 0 bases from V and 1 base from J, with 11 bases in between. CDR3 size: 15 residues. Germline V gene lookup returns CDR1 GKSSPN and CDR2 SITVG. The CDR3 is CAWSLTGGGAETLYF. Incomplete CDR3 DNA: TGTGCCTGGAGTCTAACGGGGGGTGGTGCAGAA.

This clone has ten or more counts. Gene names and germline match the mouse. The read stops 4 residues short of the end of the CDR3; the missing end is completed from the germline J gene. The chain has TRBV19 and TRBJ2-2; 8 nucleotides line up with TRBD2. The germline gives CDR1 FNHDT, CDR2 SITEND (reference sequence). The CDR3 contains 14 residues. V was pared by 6 bases and J by 4 bases, with 5 bases of the junction left unmatched. CDR3 DNA, as far as it was read: TGTGCCAGCATGCTGGGGGGAGGCACCGGG. Translation: CASMLGGGTG. The complete CDR3 protein is CASMLGGGTGQLYF.

This clone was detected ten times or more. Gene names are mouse gene names. The read ends 4 residues shy of where the CDR3 ends; the end is completed using the germline J gene. The rearrangement joins TRBV14 to TRBJ1-1; 8 nucleotides agree with TRBD1. The CDR3 runs to 15 residues. CDR1 and CDR2 (germline): SGHDT, FRDEAV. Unmatched junction bases numbered 6, after V lost 5 bases and J lost 0 bases. CDR3 DNA, as far as it was read: TGTGCCAGCAGCCCCGGACAGGGTGCAAACACA. Amino acid sequence: CASSPGQGANT. The entire CDR3 protein is CASSPGQGANTEVFF.

This clone was observed at least ten times. All gene names here are mouse names. CDR3 DNA (partial): TGTGCCAGCAGTATAGACAGGGGTGACACA. As protein: CASSIDRGDT. The whole CDR3 is CASSIDRGDTEVFF. V gene TRBV19 combines with J gene TRBJ1-1, with 7 bases aligning to TRBD1. The observed sequence ends 4 residues before the CDR3 terminus, with the missing tail filled in from the germline J gene. In germline, CDR1 is FNHDT, CDR2 SITEND (reference sequence). This CDR3 is 14 amino acids long. V was clipped by 0 bases and J by 3 bases; unmatched bases: 2.

This clone was counted at least ten times. Mouse gene names and germline throughout. The read comes to an end 4 residues before the CDR3 does, leaving the germline J gene to fill in the end. This rearrangement joins TRBV31 to TRBJ2-1; D might be TRBD1 (6 bases). CDR1 GKSSPN and CDR2 SITVG come from the germline V gene. This CDR3 comprises 12 residues. The part of the CDR3 DNA that was read is TGTGCCTGGAGTCTCGACAGGGCT. Translation: CAWSLDRA. The full CDR3 is CAWSLDRAEQFF.

This clone was seen repeatedly, ten times or more. Gene names refer to mouse genes. The read falls 4 residues short of the CDR3 end, and the missing part is taken from the germline J gene. The chain combines TRBV19 with TRBJ2-2, with 8 bases that match TRBD2. Germline V gives CDR1 FNHDT, CDR2 SITEND (reference sequence). The CDR3 is 16 amino acids. V lost 5 bases, J lost 0 bases, and 6 bases stayed unmatched. CDR3 residues: CASSPGTGTNTGQLYF. Partial CDR3 DNA: TGTGCCAGCAGCCCTGGGACTGGTACAAACACCGGG.

This clone came up many times. The genes and germline here are from mouse. This chain's CDR3 is CASSYTNSDYTF. Partial CDR3 DNA: TGTGCCAGCAGTTACACAAACTCC. V usage is TRBV13-3 and J usage is TRBJ1-2, with unresolved D. The DNA ends 4 residues before the CDR3 does, and the rest of the CDR3 is filled in from the germline J gene. The CDR3 totals 12 residues. The ends were cut back, 4 bases at V and 0 bases at J, with 4 bases in the middle. Germline V lookup: CDR1 NNHDY, CDR2 SYVADS.

This clone came up many times. The listed genes are named as in mouse. The CDR3 is cut off 3 residues early in the read; its end comes from the germline J gene. The rearrangement uses TRBV13-1 and TRBJ1-6, with 8 bases matching TRBD1. TRBJ1-6 is assigned to the ORF class and has an uncertain function. The CDR3 has 14 residues. CDR1 is NSHNY and CDR2 is SYGAGN in the germline V gene. V gave up 0 bases and J gave up 7 bases; unmatched junction bases: 0. The CDR3 bases that were read are TGTGCCAGCAGTGATGGACAGGGGAATTCGCCC. Protein: CASSDGQGNSP. The full-length CDR3 reads as CASSDGQGNSPLYF.

This clone was picked up many times. Gene names and germline refer to mouse. The CDR3 end falls 4 residues outside the read, so it is completed with the germline J gene. The chain carries TRBV29 and TRBJ1-2; 8 bases are shared with TRBD1. The length of the CDR3 is 14 residues. CDR1 is MSHET and CDR2 is SYDVDS in the germline V gene. Germline trimming cut 3 bases from V and 1 base from J; bases unmatched to any gene: 1. The part of the CDR3 DNA that was read is TGTGCTAGCAGTTTTACAGGGGGAAACTCC. This translates into CASSFTGGNS. The whole CDR3 region reads CASSFTGGNSDYTF.

This clone was seen many times. Gene names denote mouse genes. Read coverage stops 4 residues before the CDR3 terminus; the germline J gene supplies the remainder. V gene TRBV31 combines with J gene TRBJ1-2; 9 bases are a match to TRBD1. J gave up 4 bases and V 8 bases, and 5 bases lay outside the gene matches. The CDR3 covers 12 residues. The V gene's germline CDR1 is GKSSPN and CDR2 SITVG. CDR3 DNA (partial): TGTGCCGAACAGGGGGCAAGCTCC. Protein product: CAEQGASS. The CDR3, in full, reads CAEQGASSDYTF.

This clone has ten or more counts. Genes and germline are mouse. The observed sequence ends 4 residues before the CDR3 terminus, with the missing tail filled in from the germline J gene. This chain links TRBV1 with TRBJ2-3; the match to TRBD1 covers 7 bases. CDR1 and CDR2 from the germline V gene are NSQYPW and LRSPGD (reference sequence). The CDR3 extends over 16 amino acids. V dropped 0 bases and J dropped 2; count of bases not matched to a gene: 5. CDR3: CTCSADHRGDAETLYF. The sequenced part of the CDR3 DNA is TGCACCTGCAGTGCAGATCACAGGGGTGATGCAGAA.

This clone was seen at least ten times. Gene names denote mouse genes. Read sequence stops 4 residues before the CDR3 end, and the germline J gene provides the missing end. The gene calls are TRBV5 and TRBJ2-5; 11 positions agree with TRBD2. V gave up 4 bases and J gave up 0 bases; unmatched junction bases: 3. CDR1 LGHNA and CDR2 YNLKQL come from the germline V gene (reference sequence). The CDR3 covers 16 residues. This CDR3 is CASSRGLGVNQDTQYF. CDR3 DNA, as far as it was read: TGTGCCAGCAGCCGGGGACTGGGGGTTAACCAAGAC.

In this sample, this clone turned up a few times. Mouse names are used for the genes. The read falls 4 residues short of the CDR3 end, and the missing part is taken from the germline J gene. The V gene is TRBV31, the J gene TRBJ1-1; possible D gene TRBD1, 5 bases. V was cut by 3 bases and J by 4 bases, with 9 bases left in between. This CDR3 region has 12 residues. From germline, CDR1 is GKSSPN and CDR2 SITVG. The CDR3 DNA, read in part, is TGTGCCTGGAGCCCAGGGATCACA. This gives the protein CAWSPGIT. The complete CDR3 reads CAWSPGITEVFF.